This entry is about one T cell receptor (beta chain). The antigen it recognizes is unknown. No base qualities exist here, and no much larger clone lies one base off it. This entry belongs to a study of T-cell memory formation after mild COVID-19 (dated by TCRdb to about 2021). Study-level background: TCR sequence clusters from the two donors were largely donor specific. The cohort was made up of two young adult volunteers, one female and one male, who were previously healthy. In a couple of donors, T-cell clones that expanded and contracted after mild COVID-19 were followed by sequencing TCRalpha and TCRbeta repertoires longitudinally.

Ficoll-Paque density gradient centrifugation was the method used to isolate PBMCs. Instrument used: Illumina NovaSeq 6000. TCRalpha and TCRbeta cDNA libraries were built by 5'RACE with constant-segment primers, adding sample barcodes and unique molecular identifiers. RNA was extracted from every sample with Trizol reagent. Library amplification was performed in two PCR steps, and a second sample barcode and Illumina TruSeq adapters were introduced in the second step. Sequencing of the libraries was done on an Illumina NovaSeq, producing 2 x 150 bp paired-end reads. Per the source publication's procedure: With migec v1.2.7, reads were demultiplexed and then collapsed into UMI-guided consensus sequences. Using mixcr v2.1.11, UMI consensuses were aligned to TRA and TRB V and J templates and then assembled into clonotypes. A clonotype was counted as expanded or contracted only if both edgeR and NoisET called the change significant, with noise models trained on biological replicates. For edgeR calls, the thresholds were a false discovery rate-adjusted p below 0.01 and a log2 fold-change of 1. As an exploratory analysis of dynamics, max-normalized trajectories of the 1000 most abundant clonotypes were examined with PCA combined with hierarchical clustering. Separately sequenced CD4+ and CD8+ repertoires were used to assign a CD4 or CD8 phenotype to each responding clone. TCRdb trimmed the raw reads at Q25, called clones with MiXCR and kept productive beta chains. When rows share a CDR3 protein, they turn into one entry using the most common DNA and genes. TCRdb's processing, not the authors', yielded these V and J calls. The sample table contains hundreds of thousands of distinct CDR3 sequences; only one count was recorded for around 27% of them. The ten most abundant clones make up roughly 12% of the sample.

The paper's findings and limits, for the study overall: The detection of some responding clones in pre-infection memory suggests that pre-existing cross-reactive memory T cells joined the SARS-CoV-2 response. Only a couple of mild cases were covered in the study, and larger cohorts including severe cases with pre-infection samples were considered necessary. The second-wave clones that peaked on day 37 were not confirmed to be SARS-CoV-2 specific. Balanced CD4/CD8 phenotypes were observed for clones contracting from day 15 to 85, whereas a bias towards CD4+ was observed for a second wave of clones expanding from day 15 to 37. Contracting CD4+ clones turned up mainly in the CM and EM memory subsets, whereas EMRA was where CD8+ clones were enriched.

Source material: PBMCs or a T cell subset sorted from them (not recorded which). The source of this sequence is an adult woman who had mild COVID-19 (a few samples of this study predate the infection). The sample titles of this study are shuffled in the database, so cell type and time point are left out; the donor was told from shared clones.

The encoded CDR3 is CASSSIPGNEQFF. The nucleotides are TGCGCCAGCAGCTCTATCCCGGGTAATGAGCAGTTCTTC. Rearrangement joined TRBV4-3 to TRBJ2-1; no D gene call is confident. The CDR1 and CDR2 encoded by the germline V gene are LGHNA and YSLEER. From the cysteine through the phenylalanine, the CDR3 covers 13 amino acids. Only the CDR3 region is kept as DNA, spanning 39 bases read in frame from base 1. V is shortened by 5 bases, J by 7 bases, and the region joining them spans 12 bases.